This is a list of T cell receptor beta chains from one sample in a study of cytomegalovirus exposure and HLA in healthy donors. Profiled with immunoSEQ multiplex PCR; TCRdb holds only in-frame clones, not every one. There are about 140,000 clones in the sample, with about 2.2% held by the top ten. Sample: PBMCs. The origin of the receptors is a woman between 18 and 29 years old in good health and CMV-seronegative. The CDR3 runs from the conserved cysteine through the conserved F or W. D genes are given only for firm matches.

CDR3 DNA,CDR3 protein,D gene,J gene,V gene
TGTGCCAGCAGTGAAGGTTGGGACAGCCGTTATCAGCCCCAGCATTTT,CASSEGWDSRYQPQHF,TRBD1,TRBJ1-5,TRBV2
TGTGCCAGCAGCTTACAGGGGGGAATGAACACTGAAGCTTTCTTT,CASSLQGGMNTEAFF,TRBD1,TRBJ1-1,TRBV7-2
TGTGCCAGCAGCGCTAGCGTCAGCTCCTACAATGAGCAGTTCTTC,CASSASVSSYNEQFF,NA,TRBJ2-1,TRBV6-1
TGTGCCAGCAGCTTAGATCTGGGGGCTAGCGGGAGTCTGGAGACCCAGTACTTC,CASSLDLGASGSLETQYF,TRBD2,TRBJ2-5,TRBV11-3
TGTGCCAGCAGCGTAGTCCCCCTCCGGGATGTAGCGCATTATATATACGAGCAGTACTTC,CASSVVPLRDVAHYIYEQYF,NA,TRBJ2-7,TRBV9
TGTGCCAGCAGCTTGGGACTAGCGGGTTACAATGAGCAGTTCTTC,CASSLGLAGYNEQFF,TRBD2,TRBJ2-1,TRBV5-6
TGTGCCAGCAGCTTGGTACTAGATACGCAGTATTTT,CASSLVLDTQYF,NA,TRBJ2-3,TRBV5-5
TGCAGCGTTGTCAGAGGCACTGAAGCTTTCTTT,CSVVRGTEAFF,NA,TRBJ1-1,TRBV29-1
TGTGCCAGCAGTGTGGACAGAAGCACTGAAGCTTTCTTT,CASSVDRSTEAFF,NA,TRBJ1-1,TRBV6-1
TGTGCCAGCAGCTTAGTGGGACAGTATGGCTACACCTTC,CASSLVGQYGYTF,TRBD1,TRBJ1-2,TRBV7-2